This T cell receptor beta chain was found in a study of T cells in Graves' hyperthyroidism and ophthalmopathy. Across the whole study: Staff took peripheral blood when the initial diagnosis was made, before any treatment began.

Source material for PBMCs was less than 12 ml fresh peripheral blood. CDR1 SGHTA and CDR2 FQGNSA come from the germline V gene. With 2 bases removed from V and 7 bases from J, the gap between germline ends came to 11 bases. The CDR3 consists of 13 residues. Study conclusions and caveats: Ophthalmopathy and stable hyperthyroidism were told apart by a 13 V-J model. Ophthalmopathy, which appeared later, was predicted by the model a median around 6.5 months before onset.

TCR beta CDR3 regions were amplified from RNA. During a first-round RT-PCR of the TCR CDR3, the HTBI primer set was used. In TCRdb, the multiplex PCR reads were re-called with MiXCR into one record per CDR3 protein. The top ten hold 40% of the sample, which has about 380,000 distinct CDR3 sequences, 15% to 20% seen once. Of note for this clonotype: Its antigen is unidentified.

The V gene is TRBV7-2, the J gene TRBJ2-5; D not certain. This clonotype originated in a man aged 18-30 years with Graves' ophthalmopathy. Sequencing used blood. CDR3 amino acids: CASSLKQFVTQYF. The CDR3 bases are TGTGCCAGCAGCTTAAAGCAGTTCGTGACCCAGTACTTC.